The clone carrying this T cell receptor (beta chain) was seen once. These data come from a study of memory CD4+ T cells and cytomegalovirus serostatus. Across the study: Healthy Belgian adult donors included roughly nine CMV-positive and approximately 25 CMV-negative people.

Repertoires were generated with immunoSEQ multiplex PCR, while TCRdb's copy carries only in-frame clones and drops some. Of about 42,000 clones listed, about three quarters are singletons. The CDR3 is 14 amino acids. J lost 10 bases, V lost 3 bases, and 9 bases had no gene match. Germline values: CDR1 SGDLS, CDR2 YYNGEE. Single viable CD3+CD4+CD8-CD45RO+ cells were sorted as the memory CD4+ T cells. The sequence derives from an adult in good health and CMV-seronegative. The sample was memory CD4+ T cells from blood. The chain recombines TRBV9 with TRBJ2-2; TRBD1 agrees at 7 bases. Here the CDR3 DNA reads TGTGCCAGCAGCGGGGACAGCCTTGTGATGGAGCTGTTTTTT. Translating it yields CASSGDSLVMELFF.